This is a list of T cell receptor beta chains from one sample in a study of blood T cell repertoires in COVID-19. Only in-frame clones appear in the TCRdb table, and some are missing; sequencing was by immunoSEQ multiplex PCR. The profile covers 150,000 to 200,000 clones, with approximately 88% appearing a single time and over 4% taken by the ten largest. Sequences were obtained from PBMCs or T cells enriched from blood (not recorded which). These receptors were obtained from a man between 65 and 85 years old who had been exposed to COVID-19. The CDR3 runs from the conserved cysteine through the conserved F or W. D genes are given only for firm matches. Not all rows give a size; the values are once, few, many and, for expanded clones, a class.

clone_size j_call d_call v_call cdr3_length cdr3_aa cdr3_nt
- TRBJ1-2 - TRBV9 11 CASSRSYGYTF TGTGCCAGCAGCCGCAGTTATGGCTACACCTTC
- TRBJ1-1 - TRBV19 15 CASKKFGVMNTEAFF TGTGCCAGTAAAAAGTTCGGAGTTATGAACACTGAAGCTTTCTTT
few TRBJ1-5 TRBD1 TRBV2 14 CASRVDRNNQPQHF TGTGCCAGCAGGGTGGACAGGAACAATCAGCCCCAGCATTTT
- TRBJ1-5 - TRBV2 14 CASSGGRSNQPQHF TGTGCCAGCAGTGGGGGCCGTTCCAATCAGCCCCAGCATTTT
- TRBJ1-5 - TRBV3-1/TRBV3-2 14 CASSQAGSNQPQHF TGTGCCAGCAGTCAGGCGGGCAGCAATCAGCCCCAGCATTTT
- TRBJ1-2 TRBD1 TRBV7-2 16 CASSLQGAGANYGYTF TGTGCCAGCAGTTTACAGGGGGCGGGGGCTAACTATGGCTACACCTTC
- TRBJ1-5 - TRBV4-3 15 CASSPTGKGNQPQHF TGCGCCAGCAGCCCAACAGGGAAAGGCAATCAGCCCCAGCATTTT
few TRBJ2-2 - TRBV7-9 15 CASSLDGGFTGELFF TGTGCCAGCAGCTTAGATGGAGGTTTTACCGGGGAGCTGTTTTTT
- TRBJ2-1 TRBD2 TRBV15 16 CATSRELAGSAPEQFF TGTGCCACCAGCAGAGAACTAGCGGGCAGCGCCCCTGAGCAGTTCTTC
- TRBJ1-4 - TRBV18 16 CASSLRQPATNEKLFF TGTGCCAGCTCATTACGACAGCCTGCAACTAATGAAAAACTGTTTTTT
- TRBJ1-5 - TRBV5-1 15 CASSLGEGKNQPQHF TGCGCCAGCAGCTTGGGTGAGGGAAAGAATCAGCCCCAGCATTTT
- TRBJ2-2 - TRBV7-9 15 CASSAGATNTGELFF TGTGCCAGCAGCGCGGGGGCCACGAACACCGGGGAGCTGTTTTTT
- TRBJ1-1 - TRBV12-3/TRBV12-4 13 CASSLAAAGQPFF TGTGCCAGCAGTTTAGCGGCCGCAGGGCAACCTTTCTTT
- TRBJ2-3 TRBD1 TRBV28 17 CASSRLGRTGGTDTQYF TGTGCCAGCAGTCGACTGGGTAGGACAGGGGGCACAGATACGCAGTATTTT
- TRBJ1-2 - TRBV5-6 15 CASTSIPRYRAGYTF TGTGCCAGCACCTCCATCCCCCGCTACAGGGCTGGCTACACCTTC
- TRBJ2-7 - TRBV7-9 12 CASSLMRNEQYF TGTGCCAGCAGCTTAATGAGGAACGAGCAGTACTTC
- TRBJ1-5 TRBD1 TRBV7-9 15 CASSLFTDRNQPQHF TGTGCCAGCAGCTTATTTACGGACAGGAATCAGCCCCAGCATTTT
once TRBJ1-2 TRBD1 TRBV3-1/TRBV3-2 13 CASSNRDRDGYTF TGTGCCAGCAGCAACCGGGACAGGGATGGCTACACCTTC
- TRBJ2-3 TRBD1 TRBV29-1 13 CSVEGQGADTQYF TGCAGCGTTGAAGGACAGGGGGCAGATACGCAGTATTTT
- TRBJ1-2 - TRBV30 11 CAWSARNGYTF TGTGCCTGGAGTGCGAGGAATGGCTACACCTTC
- TRBJ2-5 - TRBV13 17 CASSSGYGGGGEETQYF TGTGCCAGCAGCTCCGGATATGGGGGCGGGGGCGAAGAGACCCAGTACTTC
once TRBJ1-1 TRBD1 TRBV29-1 14 CSVEDPRTGAEAFF TGCAGCGTTGAAGATCCTCGGACAGGGGCTGAAGCTTTCTTT
- TRBJ2-3 - TRBV24-1 15 CATSNRGLSTDTQYF TGTGCCACCAGTAACCGGGGACTCAGCACAGATACGCAGTATTTT
- TRBJ1-2 - TRBV11-2 14 CASSLAGGFQGYTF TGTGCCAGCAGCTTAGCCGGGGGGTTCCAAGGCTACACCTTC
- TRBJ2-3 TRBD2 TRBV19 14 CASRTSGPPYTQYF TGTGCCAGTCGGACTAGCGGCCCCCCGTATACGCAGTATTTT
- TRBJ1-1 TRBD1 TRBV27 15 CASTRDRVGGTEAFF TGTGCCAGTACCCGGGACAGGGTGGGAGGAACTGAAGCTTTCTTT
few TRBJ2-1 - TRBV19 17 CATTKGGGLSSYNEQFF TGTGCCACCACTAAAGGAGGCGGATTAAGCTCCTACAATGAGCAGTTCTTC
few TRBJ1-1 TRBD1 TRBV24-1 12 CATSDRGTEAFF TGTGCCACCTCTGACAGGGGAACTGAAGCTTTCTTT
- TRBJ1-1 - TRBV18 17 CASSPPYPSGSNTEAFF TGTGCCAGCTCACCACCGTATCCCTCAGGCTCAAACACTGAAGCTTTCTTT
- TRBJ1-3 - TRBV19 15 CASSPDRGSGNTIYF TGTGCCAGTAGCCCGGACAGAGGCTCTGGAAACACCATATATTTT
- TRBJ2-3 TRBD1 TRBV19 15 CASSTGTDLTDTQYF TGTGCCAGTAGCACCGGGACAGATTTAACAGATACGCAGTATTTT
- TRBJ1-1 - TRBV18 13 CASSPTQGTEAFF TGTGCCAGCTCACCAACCCAGGGCACTGAAGCTTTCTTT
- TRBJ2-3 TRBD2 TRBV25-1 15 CASRSPSGPTRTQYF TGTGCCAGCCGGTCGCCTAGCGGGCCGACCCGTACGCAGTATTTT
- TRBJ1-4 TRBD1 TRBV7-9 15 CASSYPGTGAGKLFF TGTGCCAGCAGCTACCCCGGGACAGGGGCGGGAAAACTGTTTTTT
once TRBJ2-7 TRBD2 TRBV6-2/TRBV6-3 16 CASSLSGTSGPYEQYF TGTGCCAGCAGTTTGTCCGGGACTAGCGGGCCCTACGAGCAGTACTTC
- TRBJ2-7 - TRBV2 11 CASTLRYEQYF TGTGCCAGCACCCTCCGGTACGAGCAGTACTTC
- TRBJ1-5 - TRBV9 15 CASSVAPGAGQPQHF TGTGCCAGCAGCGTAGCCCCCGGGGCGGGGCAGCCCCAGCATTTT
once TRBJ1-2 - TRBV5-1 13 CASSLALGSGYTF TGCGCCAGCAGCTTGGCCCTAGGAAGTGGCTACACCTTC
- TRBJ1-5 - TRBV7-9 15 CASSLQGLPGQPQHF TGTGCCAGCAGCTTACAGGGGCTTCCGGGGCAGCCCCAGCATTTT
- TRBJ2-7 TRBD2 TRBV10-1 16 CASSEGTSGNTYEQYF TGCGCCAGCAGTGAGGGTACTAGCGGAAATACCTACGAGCAGTACTTC
few TRBJ1-2 TRBD1 TRBV7-9 13 CASSPLTGDGYTF TGTGCCAGCAGCCCACTAACAGGGGACGGCTACACCTTC
- TRBJ2-3 TRBD1 TRBV7-2 14 CASSLVRDSYTQYF TGTGCCAGCAGCTTAGTTAGGGACAGTTATACGCAGTATTTT
few TRBJ1-5 - TRBV30 15 CAWSAGTGRYQPQHF TGTGCCTGGAGTGCAGGCACAGGCCGGTATCAGCCCCAGCATTTT
once TRBJ2-1 - TRBV7-6 14 CASSYSGPFDEQFF TGTGCCAGCAGCTACAGCGGGCCTTTCGATGAGCAGTTCTTC